The 32 T cell receptor beta chains given below trace back to one sample, sequenced in a study of response to subunit inactivated influenza vaccine. One entry per CDR3 protein, called by TCRdb with MiXCR from the RT-PCR reads. The sample holds a few hundred thousand distinct CDR3 sequences; approximately 11% are singletons and the top ten take approximately 12%. The material was PBMCs from blood, obtained about 40 days after vaccination. The source of these receptors is a man aged 50 to 59 who received an inactivated influenza vaccine.

V usage is TRBV11-1 and J usage is TRBJ2-1; 12 nucleotides line up with TRBD2. The CDR3 length is 18 residues. V trimming: 2 bases; J trimming: 7 bases; junction bases outside the gene matches: 12. Germline loops: CDR1 SGHAT, CDR2 FQDESV (reference sequence). This CDR3 reads CASSLRPPLAGGSNEQFF. Here the CDR3 DNA reads TGTGCCAGCAGCTTAAGGCCCCCACTAGCGGGAGGTAGTAATGAGCAGTTCTTC.

The chain links TRBV18 to TRBJ2-6, with TRBD1 as a possible D gene (5 bases). Germline V CDR1 and CDR2: KGHSH, LQKENI. The CDR3 sequence is 18 residues long. V was trimmed by 5 bases and J by 0 bases, leaving 17 bases between them. CDR3 protein: CASSASRVSSSGANVLTF. CDR3 nucleotide sequence: TGTGCCAGCTCAGCATCCAGGGTTTCGAGCTCTGGGGCCAACGTCCTGACTTTC.

At least ten counts were recorded for this clonotype. The chain carries TRBV28 and TRBJ2-3; D is unresolved. Germline CDR1 and CDR2: MDHEN and SYDVKM. The CDR3 is 16 residues long. Trimming left V 2 bases short and J 2 bases short, with 14 bases between. The CDR3 reads CASSLTTSADTDTQYF. CDR3 DNA sequence: TGTGCCAGCAGTTTAACGACTTCGGCGGACACAGATACGCAGTATTTT. The full variable domain, in which reference TRBV28 and TRBJ2-3 provide the parts outside the CDR3, is DVKVTQSSRYLVKRTGEKVFLECVQDMDHENMFWYRQDPGLGLRLIYFSYDVKMKEKGDIPEGYSVSREKKERFSLILESASTNQTSMYLCASSLTTSADTDTQYFGPGTRLTVL.

In this sample, this clonotype turned up many times. CDR3 coding DNA: TGTGCCAGCAGCTTGGAGGGGAGCGCTTTCTTT. This encodes CASSLEGSAFF. The rearrangement uses TRBV7-2 and TRBJ1-1, with D perhaps TRBD1 (5 bases). The V end was cut by 3 bases, the J end by 11 bases, with 10 bases between. This CDR3 has 11 amino acids. Germline V CDR1 and CDR2: SGHTA, FQGNSA.

The chain has TRBV20-1 and TRBJ1-2; 7 bases are a match to TRBD1. Looked up from germline, CDR1 is DFQATT and CDR2 is SNEGSKA (reference sequence). J gave up 4 bases and V 2 bases, and 4 bases lay outside the gene matches. CDR3 size: 13 residues. The CDR3, as DNA: TGCAGTGCTAGAAAAACAGGGGCCTATGGCTACACCTTC. Its protein product is CSARKTGAYGYTF.

The CDR3 sequence is CASSRGGGGNTIYF. CDR3 DNA sequence: TGTGCCAGCAGCCGTGGGGGGGGTGGAAACACCATATATTTT. The chain couples TRBV12-3 or TRBV12-4 to TRBJ1-3, with a possible D match to TRBD1 (5 bases). The CDR3 runs to 14 residues. V lost 6 bases and J 3 bases, leaving 12 bases between the germline ends.

This clonotype was found many times. Written as DNA, the CDR3 is TGTGCCAGCAGTTTCACTGGGACCGGGGAGCTGTTTTTT. It specifies CASSFTGTGELFF. V gene TRBV7-9 combines with J gene TRBJ2-2; the D is unclear. The germline V gene encodes CDR1 SEHNR and CDR2 FQNEAQ (reference sequence). V dropped 6 bases and J dropped 5 bases, with 10 bases sitting between them. The CDR3 is 13 amino acids.

The chain joins TRBV7-2 to TRBJ1-2; weak D call: TRBD1 (5 bases). Germline V gene lookup returns CDR1 SGHTA and CDR2 FQGNSA. Trimming shortened V by 5 bases and J by 7 bases, and 14 bases separated the two germline ends. The CDR3 contains 13 residues. The CDR3 nucleotides are TGTGCCAGCAGCCCCTGGGGGGTTGGTGGCTACACCTTC. Translating gives CASSPWGVGGYTF.

This clonotype showed up many times. The chain recombines TRBV5-1 with TRBJ2-4; 10 bases match TRBD1. The CDR3 has 18 residues. In germline, CDR1 is SGHRS, CDR2 YFSETQ. Trimming took 4 bases from V and 1 from J; bases not matched to a gene: 11. CDR3 sequence: CASSRVPRTGGAKNIQYF. The CDR3 nucleotides read TGCGCCAGCAGCAGGGTCCCGAGGACAGGGGGGGCCAAAAACATTCAGTACTTC.

This clonotype occurred many times. The chain joins TRBV5-5 to TRBJ2-7; perhaps TRBD1 as D (6 bases). V dropped 7 bases and J dropped 3 bases, with 17 bases sitting between them. Germline CDR1 and CDR2: SGHKS and YYEKEE (reference sequence). This CDR3 has 14 residues. The CDR3 is CASDRQAENYEQYF. The CDR3 bases are TGTGCCAGCGACAGGCAGGCTGAAAACTACGAGCAGTACTTC.

This clonotype occurred a few times. V and J are TRBV18 and TRBJ2-2; D is unresolved. With 1 base removed from V and 2 bases from J, the gap between germline ends came to 8 bases. This CDR3 contains 15 residues. The germline V gene has CDR1 KGHSH and CDR2 LQKENI. The CDR3 here is CASSPRYTNTGELFF. In nucleotides, the CDR3 is TGTGCCAGCTCACCACGATACACCAACACCGGGGAGCTGTTTTTT.

For the CDR3, the DNA is TGTGCCATCAGTGCGGGGCAGGACCAAGAGACCCAGTACTTC. Protein: CAISAGQDQETQYF. The chain uses TRBV10-3 and TRBJ2-5; D possibly uses TRBD1 or TRBD2 (5 bases each). Trimming cost V 4 bases and J 0 bases, with 9 bases left between them. Germline V gene data show CDR1 as ENHRY and CDR2 as SYGVKD. The CDR3 contains 14 residues.

In this sample, this clonotype turned up a few times. The V call is TRBV4-3, the J call TRBJ2-7; 10 positions agree with TRBD1. Germline values: CDR1 LGHNA, CDR2 YSLEER. This CDR3 is 15 amino acids long. J gave up 5 bases and V 2 bases, and 6 bases lay outside the gene matches. The chain's CDR3 is CASSQRQGANNEQYF. CDR3 DNA sequence: TGCGCCAGCAGCCAACGACAGGGGGCGAACAACGAGCAGTACTTC.

This chain links TRBV4-3 with TRBJ2-3; D gene unclear. Germline loops: CDR1 LGHNA, CDR2 YSLEER. The CDR3 runs to 16 residues. V shed 2 bases and J shed 0 bases, with 12 bases lying between them. The CDR3 DNA reads as TGCGCCAGCAGCCAATTTTATGACCTTAGCACAGATACGCAGTATTTT. It yields the protein CASSQFYDLSTDTQYF.

V is TRBV7-6 and J is TRBJ2-7; 8 bases align to TRBD1. Trimming took 4 bases from V and 2 from J; bases not matched to a gene: 10. The CDR3 covers 16 residues. Germline V gives CDR1 SGHVS, CDR2 FNYEAQ. The CDR3, as DNA: TGTGCCAGCAGCTACGACCGACAGGGGAATACCTACGAGCAGTACTTC. It yields the protein CASSYDRQGNTYEQYF.

The table lists this clonotype with a few counts. V and J are TRBV20-1 and TRBJ2-1; D gene unclear. The CDR3 is 13 amino acids. Trimming took off 5 bases at V and 2 bases at J, with 10 bases between the two ends. Germline values: CDR1 DFQATT, CDR2 SNEGSKA (reference sequence). CDR3 nucleotide sequence: TGCAGTGCTGAAGGTCGAGCCTACAATGAGCAGTTCTTC. This gives the protein CSAEGRAYNEQFF.

Details on this clonotype: This may be a read error: a much more frequent sequence differs by one nucleotide. This likely comes from a read error, as the CDR3 has no conserved phenylalanine or tryptophan at its end. This sequence joins TRBV6-2 or TRBV6-3 and TRBJ2-1; a weak D match, TRBD2 (5 bases). Trimming removed 4 bases from V and 7 bases from J, with 20 bases in between. Germline V CDR1 and CDR2: MNHEY, SVGEGT. The CDR3 totals 16 residues. This CDR3 reads CASSWEFAERRNEQFS. The DNA of the CDR3 is TGTGCCAGCAGTTGGGAGTTCGCGGAGAGAAGGAATGAGCAGTTCTCC.

This clonotype occurred a few times. The chain uses TRBV12-3 or TRBV12-4 and TRBJ2-2; D could derive from TRBD1 or TRBD2 (5 bases each). This CDR3 is 14 amino acids long. V lost 3 bases, J lost 8 bases, and 13 bases lay in between. The CDR3 loop is CASSLGRVAGELFF. The CDR3 DNA reads TGTGCCAGCAGTTTGGGCAGGGTAGCGGGGGAGCTGTTTTTT.

This clonotype was detected only a few times. J is TRBJ2-7 and V is TRBV9, with D possibly matching TRBD2 (5 bases). The germline CDR1 and CDR2 sequences are SGDLS and YYNGEE. Trimming shortened V by 3 bases and J by 5 bases, and 15 bases separated the two germline ends. The CDR3 length is 14 residues. CDR3 in DNA: TGTGCCAGCAGCGGAGCCGGACTTTCCCACGAGCAGTACTTC. Translating it yields CASSGAGLSHEQYF.

This clonotype was found many times. This chain joins TRBV20-1 and TRBJ2-3, with 10 bases matching TRBD2. The length of the CDR3 is 14 residues. V was clipped by 6 bases and J by 0 bases; unmatched bases: 3. Germline loops: CDR1 DFQATT, CDR2 SNEGSKA (reference sequence). CDR3 loop: CSARTSGSTDTQYF. The CDR3 nucleotides are TGCAGTGCGAGGACTAGCGGAAGCACAGATACGCAGTATTTT.

The rearrangement joins TRBV2 to TRBJ2-5; D may match TRBD1 or TRBD2 (5 bases each). V shed 4 bases and J shed 2 bases, with 8 bases lying between them. The CDR3 length is 13 residues. Germline CDR1 SNHLY, CDR2 FYNNEI. For the CDR3, the DNA is TGTGCCAGCAGTGTGGGACGGCAAGAGACCCAGTACTTC. Translated: CASSVGRQETQYF.

This clonotype was seen only a few times. J is TRBJ2-2 and V is TRBV6-2 or TRBV6-3, with TRBD2 matching 13 bases. CDR1 is MNHEY, CDR2 SVGEGT, per germline. The CDR3 contains 16 residues. Trimming at V came to 6 bases and at J to 9 bases, leaving 10 bases not matched to a gene. CDR3: CASSSGLAGRLWELFF. Written as DNA, the CDR3 is TGTGCCAGCAGCTCGGGACTAGCGGGACGACTCTGGGAGCTGTTTTTT.

The chain recombines TRBV3-1 with TRBJ2-2; D gene ambiguous. In germline, CDR1 is LGHDT, CDR2 YNNKEL (reference sequence). Deletions cut 5 bases from V and 6 bases from J, with 13 bases between. The CDR3 sequence is 14 residues long. The CDR3 here is CASSSRTAPGELFF. Here the CDR3 DNA reads TGTGCCAGCAGCTCCAGGACGGCCCCCGGGGAGCTGTTTTTT.

V is TRBV11-1 and J is TRBJ2-7; D is possibly TRBD1 or TRBD2 (5 bases each). The CDR3 has 18 amino acids. CDR1 and CDR2 from the germline V gene are SGHAT and FQDESV (reference sequence). The V and J ends lost 4 bases and 0 bases respectively, with 22 bases between them. CDR3 sequence: CASSSIAEGRLRSYEQYF. For the CDR3, the DNA is TGTGCCAGCAGCTCCATCGCCGAGGGGCGCCTACGCTCCTACGAGCAGTACTTC. The full variable domain, with the rest looked up from reference TRBV11-1 and TRBJ2-7, is EAEVAQSPRYKITEKSQAVAFWCDPISGHATLYWYRQILGQGPELLVQFQDESVVDDSQLPKDRFSAERLKGVDSTLKIQPAELGDSAMYLCASSSIAEGRLRSYEQYFGPGTRLTVT.

This clonotype was detected many times. V gene TRBV29-1 combines with J gene TRBJ1-5; D perhaps matches TRBD1 (5 bases). Germline assignment: CDR1 SQVTM and CDR2 ANQGSEA. The CDR3 has 12 residues. Between the trimmed V and J ends, which lost 5 bases and 4 bases, there was a span of 9 bases. CDR3 residues: CSVWTPNQPQHF. DNA of the CDR3: TGCAGCGTTTGGACACCTAATCAGCCCCAGCATTTT.

This clonotype was counted between two and nine times. The V and J genes are TRBV29-1 and TRBJ1-1; D is possibly TRBD1 (6 bases). The CDR3 is made up of 13 amino acids. V lost 8 bases and J lost 0, with 13 bases in between. Germline CDR1 is SQVTM and CDR2 is ANQGSEA. CDR3 sequence: CSSRDTMNTEAFF. In DNA form, the CDR3 reads TGCAGCTCTAGGGACACCATGAACACTGAAGCTTTCTTT.

This chain connects TRBV7-8 to TRBJ2-1, with D possibly being TRBD1 or TRBD2 (5 bases each). The CDR3 contains 11 residues. Germline V gives CDR1 SGHVS, CDR2 FQNEAQ. The ends were cut back, 3 bases at V and 15 bases at J, with 12 bases in the middle. CDR3 region: CASSFQGRGFF. The CDR3 DNA follows: TGTGCCAGCAGCTTCCAGGGTCGGGGGTTCTTC.

This clonotype was detected a few times. This sequence joins TRBV18 and TRBJ1-5; D not certain. V dropped 1 base and J dropped 4 bases, with 8 bases sitting between them. Germline V gene data show CDR1 as KGHSH and CDR2 as LQKENI. This CDR3 has 14 residues. CDR3 bases: TGTGCCAGCTCACCACGATCGGATAATCAGCCCCAGCATTTT. Translated: CASSPRSDNQPQHF.

At least ten counts were recorded for this clonotype. V and J are TRBV11-2 and TRBJ2-5; no firm D call. Trimming shortened V by 6 bases and J by 5 bases, and 13 bases separated the two germline ends. The CDR3 spans 13 residues. Germline CDR1 is SGHAT and CDR2 is FQNNGV. The CDR3 nucleotides read TGTGCCAGCAGTCGAGGACCGGAGGAGACCCAGTACTTC. Residues: CASSRGPEETQYF.

The chain links TRBV21-1 to TRBJ2-5; TRBD1 is the table's D call, not checked against the DNA. TRBV21-1 is designated a pseudogene. This CDR3 has 18 amino acids. Written as DNA, the CDR3 is TGTGCCAGCAGCACGGGGGGATCGAGACTTTCCAAACAAGAGACCCAGTACTTC. It is translated as CASSTGGSRLSKQETQYF.

The genes are TRBV3-1 and TRBJ2-7; D may match TRBD1 or TRBD2 (5 bases each). The V and J ends lost 9 bases and 4 bases respectively, with 10 bases between them. Germline-derived CDR1 and CDR2 are LGHDT and YNNKEL (reference sequence). The CDR3 extends over 11 amino acids. CDR3 sequence: CASGTEYEQYF. For the CDR3, the DNA is TGTGCCAGTGGGACGGAGTACGAGCAGTACTTC.

This clonotype was counted only a few times. The rearrangement joins TRBV7-6 to TRBJ2-2; D may be TRBD1 or TRBD2 (5 bases each). CDR1 is SGHVS, CDR2 FNYEAQ, per germline. V lost 7 bases and J lost 1, with 16 bases in between. The CDR3 covers 16 residues. This chain's CDR3 is CASMMRAGRNTGELFF. The CDR3 nucleotides are TGTGCCAGCATGATGCGAGCAGGGAGGAACACCGGGGAGCTGTTTTTT.